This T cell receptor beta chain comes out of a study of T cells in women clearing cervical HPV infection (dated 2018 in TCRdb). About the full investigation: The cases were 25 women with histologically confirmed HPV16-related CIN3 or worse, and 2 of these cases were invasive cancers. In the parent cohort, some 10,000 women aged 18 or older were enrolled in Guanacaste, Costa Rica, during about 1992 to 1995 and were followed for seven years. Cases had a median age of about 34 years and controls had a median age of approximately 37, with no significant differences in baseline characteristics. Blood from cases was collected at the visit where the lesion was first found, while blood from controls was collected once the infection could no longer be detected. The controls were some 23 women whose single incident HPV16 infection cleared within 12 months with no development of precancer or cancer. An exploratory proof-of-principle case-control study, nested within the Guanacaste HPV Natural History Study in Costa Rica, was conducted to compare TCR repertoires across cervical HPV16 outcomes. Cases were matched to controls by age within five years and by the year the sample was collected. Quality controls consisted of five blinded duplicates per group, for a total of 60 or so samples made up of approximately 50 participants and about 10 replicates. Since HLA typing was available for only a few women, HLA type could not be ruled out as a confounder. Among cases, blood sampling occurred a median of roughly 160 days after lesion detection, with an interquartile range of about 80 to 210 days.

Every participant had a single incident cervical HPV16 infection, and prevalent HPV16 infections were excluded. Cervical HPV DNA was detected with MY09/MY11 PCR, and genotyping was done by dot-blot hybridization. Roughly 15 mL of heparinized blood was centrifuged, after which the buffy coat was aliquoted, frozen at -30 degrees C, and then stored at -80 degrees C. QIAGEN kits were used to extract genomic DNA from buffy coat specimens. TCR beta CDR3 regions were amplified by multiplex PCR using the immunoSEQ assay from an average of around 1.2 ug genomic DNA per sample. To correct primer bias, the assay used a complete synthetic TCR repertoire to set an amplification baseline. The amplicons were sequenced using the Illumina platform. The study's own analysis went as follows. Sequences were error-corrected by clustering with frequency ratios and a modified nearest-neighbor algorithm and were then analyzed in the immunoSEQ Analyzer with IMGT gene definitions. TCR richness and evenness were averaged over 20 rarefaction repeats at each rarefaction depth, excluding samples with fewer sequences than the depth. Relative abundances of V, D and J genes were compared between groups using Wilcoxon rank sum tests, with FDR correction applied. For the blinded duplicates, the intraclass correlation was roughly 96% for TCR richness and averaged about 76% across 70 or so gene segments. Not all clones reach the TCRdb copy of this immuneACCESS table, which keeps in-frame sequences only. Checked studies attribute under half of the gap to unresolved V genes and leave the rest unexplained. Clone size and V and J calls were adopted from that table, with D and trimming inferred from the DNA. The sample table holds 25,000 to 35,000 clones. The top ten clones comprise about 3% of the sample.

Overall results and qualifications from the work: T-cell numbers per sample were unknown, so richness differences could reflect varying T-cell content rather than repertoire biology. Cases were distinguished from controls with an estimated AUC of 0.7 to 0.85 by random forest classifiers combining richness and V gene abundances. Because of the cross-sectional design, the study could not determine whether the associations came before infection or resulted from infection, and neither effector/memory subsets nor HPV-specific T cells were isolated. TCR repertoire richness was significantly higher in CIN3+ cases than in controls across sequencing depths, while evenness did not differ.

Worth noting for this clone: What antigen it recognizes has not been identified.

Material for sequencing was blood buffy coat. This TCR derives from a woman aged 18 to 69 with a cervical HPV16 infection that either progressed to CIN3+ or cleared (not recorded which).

The CDR3 protein is CASSDGTSGGGGETQYF. CDR3 bases read: TGTGCCAGCAGTGACGGGACTAGCGGGGGCGGGGGGGAGACC. The rearrangement joined TRBV2 to TRBJ2-5, with 14 junctional bases fitting TRBD2. Sequencing ends 3 residues short of the CDR3 end; the germline J gene provides the rest. Germline trimming: 3 bases from V, 5 bases from J; junction bases outside gene matches: 8. From a lookup of the germline V gene, CDR1 and CDR2 are SNHLY and FYNNEI. The CDR3 starts with the cysteine, ends with the phenylalanine, and has 17 residues. Of the CDR3's DNA, 42 bases were read; they are in frame from base 1.